The source of this T cell receptor beta chain is a study of blood T cell repertoires in COVID-19. The overall study: Italy, Spain and the United States were the sources of the convalescent and acute COVID-19 samples. Sample material is recorded as cDNA or gDNA derived from T cells, B-cell-depleted T cells, or PBMCs.

As processed by the authors: Nucleated cell number was recorded as an estimate derived from reference gene primer amplification. Generated by immunoSEQ multiplex PCR, the TCRdb table keeps only in-frame clones and is missing some. The V and J calls and clone size were taken over from that table, and D and trimming were inferred from the DNA. Of 250,000 to 400,000 clones listed, 85% to 90% are singletons. Source material: peripheral blood. The sequence came from a young woman with COVID-19, enrolled during active disease.

CDR3 protein: CASSIVGKMYEQYF. DNA of the CDR3: TGTGCCAGTAGTATAGTCGGGAAGATGTACGAGCAGTACTTC. V and J are TRBV19 and TRBJ2-7, with D perhaps matching TRBD2 (5 bases). The CDR3 has 14 residues. V gave up 1 base and J gave up 4 bases, with 11 bases separating them. Germline V gives CDR1 LNHDA, CDR2 SQIVND (reference sequence).